Below are 21 T cell receptor beta chains sequenced from a single sample in a study of blood T cell repertoires in COVID-19. Sequencing used immunoSEQ multiplex PCR; TCRdb keeps in-frame clones, though not all of them. Here the sample spans hundreds of thousands of clones, more than 80% being singletons. The sequenced sample was peripheral blood. The receptors were gathered from a woman aged 30 to 39 with active or convalescent COVID-19.

This clone was found once. The rearrangement links TRBV5-8 to TRBJ1-5, with D tentatively TRBD1 (5 bases). The V end was cut by 0 bases, the J end by 5 bases, with 24 bases between. The CDR3 covers 19 residues. CDR1 is SGHTS and CDR2 is YDEGEE in the germline V gene. The CDR3 sequence: CASSLAWGPSGRLHQPQHF. The DNA for the CDR3 is TGTGCCAGCAGCTTGGCCTGGGGCCCGTCTGGGAGGTTGCATCAGCCCCAGCATTTT.

The chain recombines TRBV18 with TRBJ1-4, with 7 positions matching TRBD1. Germline trimming cut 3 bases from V and 5 bases from J; bases unmatched to any gene: 12. The CDR3 is 17 amino acids. The V gene's germline CDR1 is KGHSH and CDR2 LQKENI. The CDR3 nucleotides read TGTGCCAGCTCACCGGTTGTAGGGGGCGCTGGGAATGAAAAACTGTTTTTT. It specifies CASSPVVGGAGNEKLFF.

The chain uses TRBV5-4 and TRBJ2-1, with TRBD2 matching 11 bases. The junction had 8 bases not matched to a gene; V was cut back by 6 bases and J by 0 bases. Germline CDR1 and CDR2: SGHNT and YYREEE (reference sequence). The CDR3 has 17 amino acids. In DNA, the CDR3 is TGTGCCAGCACCAGGACTAGCGGGCCGAGCTCCTACAATGAGCAGTTCTTC. Its protein is CASTRTSGPSSYNEQFF.

The chain joins TRBV5-1 to TRBJ1-1; 7 positions agree with TRBD1. The CDR3 contains 14 residues. CDR1 is SGHRS and CDR2 is YFSETQ in the germline V gene. The J segment lost 5 bases and the V segment lost 0 bases, leaving 4 bases of the junction unmatched. In nucleotides, the CDR3 is TGCGCCAGCAGCTTGGGAGGGGGCGAAACTGAAGCTTTCTTT. Translating gives CASSLGGGETEAFF.

The chain employs TRBV5-1 and TRBJ2-1, with 11 bases lining up with TRBD2. CDR1 and CDR2 (germline): SGHRS, YFSETQ. The CDR3 loop spans 16 amino acids. Germline trimming cut 3 bases from V and 7 bases from J; bases unmatched to any gene: 9. The DNA of the CDR3 is TGCGCCAGCAGCTGGCTGACTAGCGGGGTGAGGAATGAGCAGTTCTTC. Translation gives CASSWLTSGVRNEQFF.

This chain uses TRBV6-5 with TRBJ2-7, with 10 bases fitting TRBD2. V dropped 8 bases and J dropped 6; count of bases not matched to a gene: 10. Germline loops: CDR1 MNHEY, CDR2 SVGAGI. The CDR3 length is 14 residues. CDR3: CASDSGRASGEQYF. The DNA of the CDR3 is TGTGCCAGCGACAGCGGGAGGGCCTCCGGCGAGCAGTACTTC.

This chain uses TRBV9 with TRBJ1-3; TRBD1 matches at 9 bases. The V segment lost 3 bases and the J segment 2 bases; nucleotides outside the gene matches: 9. Germline V gene lookup returns CDR1 SGDLS and CDR2 YYNGEE. This CDR3 region has 17 residues. CDR3 DNA sequence: TGTGCCAGCAGCGACGACTACAGGGGGCCCCCTGGAAACACCATATATTTT. Encoded protein: CASSDDYRGPPGNTIYF. Full variable domain (rest looked up from reference TRBV9 and TRBJ1-3): DSGVTQTPKHLITATGQRVTLRCSPRSGDLSVYWYQQSLDQGLQFLIQYYNGEERAKGNILERFSAQQFPDLHSELNLSSLELGDSALYFCASSDDYRGPPGNTIYFGEGSWLTVV.

The chain has TRBV30 and TRBJ2-2, with 7 bases fitting TRBD1. This CDR3 contains 15 residues. Germline CDR1 and CDR2: GTSNPN and SVGIG (reference sequence). The V and J ends lost 4 bases and 2 bases, in that order; junction bases with no gene match: 7. The DNA for the CDR3 is TGTGCCTGGAAGGGACAGTCAACCAACACCGGGGAGCTGTTTTTT. Its protein product is CAWKGQSTNTGELFF.

This clone has just a few counts. J is TRBJ1-5 and V is TRBV2; no firm D call. Germline CDR1 is SNHLY and CDR2 is FYNNEI. V lost 1 base and J 4 bases, leaving 11 bases between the germline ends. The CDR3 runs to 15 residues. CDR3 nucleotide sequence: TGTGCCAGCAGTGAAGGGCGCGGGGAGAATCAGCCCCAGCATTTT. As protein: CASSEGRGENQPQHF.

The chain uses TRBV4-1 and TRBJ2-1; D perhaps matches TRBD2 (5 bases). The CDR3 runs to 16 residues. Trimming pared 0 bases from V and 3 bases from J, leaving 12 bases between. Germline CDR1 MGHRA, CDR2 YSYEKL. Written as DNA, the CDR3 is TGCGCCAGCAGCCAAGATCTAGGCGGGCGCTACAATGAGCAGTTCTTC. Amino acid sequence: CASSQDLGGRYNEQFF.

This chain links TRBV5-1 with TRBJ2-7; possible D gene TRBD2, 6 bases. This CDR3 region has 15 residues. Germline V gene sequence: CDR1 SGHRS, CDR2 YFSETQ. Trimming removed 0 bases from V and 3 bases from J, with 13 bases in between. The CDR3 DNA sequence: TGCGCCAGCAGCTTGGGACTCTCCGGGGGCTACGAGCAGTACTTC. This gives the protein CASSLGLSGGYEQYF.

The genes are TRBV4-1 and TRBJ2-1; maybe TRBD2 (6 bases). Trimming stripped 4 bases from V and 5 bases from J, with 12 bases between. Germline CDR1 is MGHRA and CDR2 is YSYEKL. The CDR3 is 14 residues long. CDR3 residues: CASSRGTQNNEQFF. For the CDR3, the DNA is TGCGCCAGCAGCCGCGGGACTCAAAACAATGAGCAGTTCTTC.

The rearrangement links TRBV19 to TRBJ1-2; 7 nucleotides line up with TRBD1. After removal of 4 bases from V and 1 base from J, the junction contained 9 bases not matched to a gene. This CDR3 spans 16 amino acids. CDR1 is LNHDA, CDR2 SQIVND, per germline (reference sequence). The CDR3 loop is CASSTARDSLNYGYTF. The CDR3 nucleotides are TGTGCCAGTAGTACAGCCCGGGACAGCCTTAACTATGGCTACACCTTC.

The gene calls are TRBV5-1 and TRBJ1-4, with 8 positions matching TRBD1. This CDR3 contains 17 residues. V lost 1 base and J lost 8; bases outside the gene matches: 13. Per germline, CDR1 SGHRS and CDR2 YFSETQ. CDR3 nucleotide sequence: TGCGCCAGCAGCTTGTGGGGACAGGCCGCGGAGTACGAAAAACTGTTTTTT. This sequence encodes CASSLWGQAAEYEKLFF.

As concerns this clone: Other DNA sequences in the sample encode the same CDR3. The chain carries TRBV30 and TRBJ1-5, with 7 bases that match TRBD1. Germline V gene lookup returns CDR1 GTSNPN and CDR2 SVGIG (reference sequence). After removal of 0 bases from V and 7 bases from J, the junction contained 3 bases not matched to a gene. This CDR3 is 13 amino acids long. The CDR3 sequence: CAWSVSGGQPQHF. The CDR3 region has the DNA TGTGCCTGGAGTGTATCAGGGGGACAGCCCCAGCATTTT.

In its sample, this clone was seen once. The chain uses TRBV2 and TRBJ1-4, with D possibly TRBD1 on 6 matching bases. Trimming shortened V by 0 bases and J by 5 bases, and 19 bases separated the two germline ends. CDR3 length: 18 residues. In germline, CDR1 is SNHLY, CDR2 FYNNEI. Here the CDR3 DNA reads TGTGCCAGCAGTGAAGCGGGTTTCGGGACACGAGGGAATGAAAAACTGTTTTTT. Translation gives CASSEAGFGTRGNEKLFF.

The J gene is TRBJ2-7, the V gene TRBV4-2; D not certain. The ends were cut back, 1 base at V and 0 bases at J, with 13 bases in the middle. The CDR3 sequence is 16 residues long. Germline V gene lookup returns CDR1 LGHNA and CDR2 YNFKEQ. Here the CDR3 DNA reads TGTGCCAGCAGCCAAGTTACGGCGGAAAGCTCCTACGAGCAGTACTTC. This gives the protein CASSQVTAESSYEQYF.

The V and J genes are TRBV30 and TRBJ2-5; weak D call: TRBD1 (5 bases). The V end was cut by 0 bases, the J end by 6 bases, with 11 bases between. The CDR3 is 13 residues long. The germline CDR1 and CDR2 sequences are GTSNPN and SVGIG (reference sequence). Written as DNA, the CDR3 is TGTGCCTGGAGTGTATCAGGGTCCCAGACCCAGTACTTC. Translation gives CAWSVSGSQTQYF.

The chain employs TRBV29-1 and TRBJ1-1; a possible D gene is TRBD1 (6 bases). Trimming stripped 0 bases from V and 5 bases from J, with 13 bases between. Germline CDR1 and CDR2: SQVTM and ANQGSEA. The CDR3 totals 14 residues. The CDR3 loop is CSVEDLGRGTEAFF. CDR3 in DNA: TGCAGCGTTGAAGATCTGGGCAGGGGAACTGAAGCTTTCTTT.

The chain has TRBV5-1 and TRBJ2-2; 10 bases line up with TRBD2. V gave up 1 base and J gave up 2 bases; unmatched junction bases: 8. This CDR3 comprises 18 residues. Per germline, CDR1 SGHRS and CDR2 YFSETQ. The DNA for the CDR3 is TGCGCCAGCAGCTTGAGATCTAGCGGGGGCCCTAACACCGGGGAGCTGTTTTTT. Its translation is CASSLRSSGGPNTGELFF.

V and J are TRBV6-1 and TRBJ1-5; tentative D call: TRBD1 (6 bases). CDR3 length equals 15 residues. The V gene lost 3 bases and the J gene lost 2 bases, with 11 bases spanning the gap. Germline values: CDR1 MNHNS, CDR2 SASEGT. CDR3 nucleotide sequence: TGTGCCAGCAGTGATTCAGGGGAAGGCAATCAGCCCCAGCATTTT. Encoded protein: CASSDSGEGNQPQHF.